The 27 T cell receptor beta chains reported below all come from one sample, sequenced in a study of naive and memory T cell subsets. Points from the study as a whole: A few larger clonotypes appeared in naive repertoires, especially CD8, possibly memory cells re-expressing CD45RA.

The beta constant-region primer was an equimolar mix of two oligonucleotides covering TRBC1 and TRBC2. Ligated cDNA was amplified by four rounds of PCR with nested alpha and beta constant-region primers and SP2. TCRdb ran MiXCR on the UMI-ligation and nested PCR reads and lists one entry per CDR3 protein. Counted here are 150,000 or so distinct CDR3 sequences, 22% occurring once; the ten biggest clones make up 0.09% to 0.13%. These receptors have no known antigen. Input material: naive CD4+ T cells from blood. The receptors originated from a human donor in good health.

This chain uses TRBV7-9 with TRBJ2-5; 9 bases match TRBD1. The CDR3 contains 16 residues. CDR1 and CDR2 (germline): SEHNR, FQNEAQ (reference sequence). After removal of 5 bases from V and 5 bases from J, the junction contained 12 bases not matched to a gene. The CDR3 here is CASSHRGQGAMETQYF. CDR3 sequence (DNA): TGTGCCAGCAGCCATAGGGGACAGGGAGCCATGGAGACCCAGTACTTC.

The V gene is TRBV30, the J gene TRBJ2-5; 7 positions match TRBD2. After removal of 2 bases from V and 1 base from J, the junction contained 7 bases not matched to a gene. The CDR3 has 15 residues. Germline-derived CDR1 and CDR2 are GTSNPN and SVGIG (reference sequence). CDR3 bases: TGTGCCTGGAGTTCCAGGGAGGGTTTCCAAGAGACCCAGTACTTC. This gives the protein CAWSSREGFQETQYF.

This clonotype has a handful of counts. The V call is TRBV3-1, the J call TRBJ1-1; 9 bases map to TRBD1. J was trimmed by 5 bases and V by 4 bases; bases with no gene match: 5. CDR1 LGHDT and CDR2 YNNKEL come from the germline V gene (reference sequence). The CDR3 consists of 14 residues. The CDR3 protein is CASSPWTGETEAFF. The DNA of the CDR3 is TGTGCCAGCAGCCCCTGGACAGGGGAGACTGAAGCTTTCTTT.

The chain recombines TRBV18 with TRBJ2-5; the match to TRBD2 covers 10 bases. In germline, CDR1 is KGHSH, CDR2 LQKENI. The J segment lost 2 bases and the V segment lost 1 base, leaving 4 bases of the junction unmatched. This CDR3 is 16 amino acids long. The CDR3 DNA follows: TGTGCCAGCTCACCACAAGCGGGAGGGTTGCAAGAGACCCAGTACTTC. Residues: CASSPQAGGLQETQYF.

This clonotype came up many times. The chain uses TRBV9 and TRBJ2-2; D might be TRBD1 or TRBD2, each matching 5 bases. This CDR3 is 14 amino acids long. Germline assignment: CDR1 SGDLS and CDR2 YYNGEE. V lost 4 bases, J lost 5 bases, and 12 bases lay in between. CDR3: CASSPLEGTGELFF. CDR3 DNA sequence: TGTGCCAGCAGCCCCCTTGAGGGGACCGGGGAGCTGTTTTTT.

V is TRBV5-1 and J is TRBJ1-5, with TRBD1 matching over 12 bases. The CDR3 loop spans 15 amino acids. Germline V gives CDR1 SGHRS, CDR2 YFSETQ. Trimming removed 4 bases from V and 5 bases from J; junction bases left unmatched: 4. The CDR3 bases are TGCGCCAGCAGCGGGGGGACAGGGGGCGATCAGCCCCAGCATTTT. Protein sequence: CASSGGTGGDQPQHF.

The chain combines TRBV15 with TRBJ2-3; 7 bases align to TRBD2. J lost 2 bases, V lost 5 bases, and 4 bases had no gene match. The CDR3 has 14 residues. From germline, CDR1 is LNHNV and CDR2 YYDKDF (reference sequence). The CDR3 region is CATSLAANTDTQYF. The DNA for the CDR3 is TGTGCCACCAGCCTAGCGGCGAACACAGATACGCAGTATTTT.

This clonotype turned up a few times. Here the CDR3 reads CSARGPQGGASTDTQYF. The CDR3 bases are TGCAGTGCTAGAGGACCCCAGGGGGGGGCGAGCACAGATACGCAGTATTTT. The V and J genes are TRBV20-1 and TRBJ2-3; either TRBD1 or TRBD2 may supply D (7 bases each). V was pared by 1 base and J by 0 bases, with 17 bases between. CDR3 length: 17 amino acids. CDR1 and CDR2 from the germline V gene are DFQATT and SNEGSKA (reference sequence).

The chain employs TRBV4-1 and TRBJ1-6, with D hard to call. Trimming cost V 0 bases and J 3 bases, with 9 bases left between them. CDR3 length: 16 residues. Germline CDR1 MGHRA, CDR2 YSYEKL. The CDR3 reads CASSQDIAVYNSPLHF. The CDR3, as DNA: TGCGCCAGCAGCCAAGATATTGCAGTCTATAATTCACCCCTCCACTTT.

The V call is TRBV15, the J call TRBJ2-1; 13 bases fit TRBD2. Germline V CDR1 and CDR2: LNHNV, YYDKDF (reference sequence). This CDR3 spans 16 amino acids. Trimming at V came to 1 base and at J to 7 bases, leaving 4 bases not matched to a gene. The DNA of the CDR3 is TGTGCCACCAGCAGAGGGGGGACTAGCGGGAAAAATGAGCAGTTCTTC. Protein product: CATSRGGTSGKNEQFF.

This chain joins TRBV20-1 and TRBJ2-7, with 7 nucleotides matching TRBD1. CDR1 and CDR2 from the germline V gene are DFQATT and SNEGSKA (reference sequence). The CDR3 consists of 13 residues. With 5 bases clipped from V and 0 bases from J, the junction kept 4 bases outside the gene matches. This CDR3 reads CSAYGQASYEQYF. The CDR3 DNA reads TGCAGTGCTTATGGACAGGCCTCCTACGAGCAGTACTTC.

The sample holds a few counts of this clonotype. For the CDR3, the DNA is TGCGCCAGCAGCCAAGAGTCCCCCCTCAGGGAGCGGACAGATACGCAGTATTTT. Amino acid sequence: CASSQESPLRERTDTQYF. The chain is built from TRBV4-3 and TRBJ2-3, with D possibly called TRBD1 or TRBD2 (5 bases each). This CDR3 has 18 residues. The V gene's germline CDR1 is LGHNA and CDR2 YSLEER. V lost 0 bases to trimming and J lost 3 bases, with 19 bases between them.

This chain connects TRBV20-1 to TRBJ1-5; a possible D gene is TRBD1 (5 bases). V was pared by 0 bases and J by 4 bases, with 13 bases between. The CDR3 consists of 15 residues. The germline CDR1 and CDR2 sequences are DFQATT and SNEGSKA (reference sequence). The CDR3 spells CSARDPGPRNQPQHF. CDR3 coding DNA: TGCAGTGCTAGAGATCCGGGACCCAGAAATCAGCCCCAGCATTTT.

Remarks on this clonotype: This CDR3 is missing its conserved last phenylalanine or tryptophan, likely due to a read error. J is TRBJ2-1 and V is TRBV12-3 or TRBV12-4; tentative D call: TRBD2 (5 bases). This CDR3 has 16 residues. With 5 bases removed from V and 4 bases from J, the gap between germline ends came to 18 bases. The CDR3 DNA is TGTGCCAGCAGTCCCACCGTCCTAGCCGATTACAATGAGCAGTTCTCC. Translating gives CASSPTVLADYNEQFS.

This clonotype was counted only a few times. The V call is TRBV19, the J call TRBJ2-3; 7 bases map to TRBD2. Trimming cost V 3 bases and J 2 bases; bases outside gene matches: 14. The CDR3 is 18 residues long. The germline gives CDR1 LNHDA, CDR2 SQIVND (reference sequence). The CDR3 nucleotides read TGTGCCAGTAGTATTAGGCGGGAGTTCTTCACTACCACAGATACGCAGTATTTT. This translates into CASSIRREFFTTTDTQYF.

This clonotype was counted a few times. The chain uses TRBV7-2 and TRBJ1-2; D uncertain. This CDR3 is built from 15 residues. V was shortened by 0 bases and J by 3 bases, with 11 bases between the two germline ends. Germline CDR1 and CDR2: SGHTA and FQGNSA. This chain's CDR3 is CASSLARRDHYGYTF. DNA of the CDR3: TGTGCCAGCAGCTTAGCGCGTAGGGATCACTATGGCTACACCTTC.

This clonotype was detected a few times. The chain links TRBV4-1 to TRBJ2-6; D gene uncertain. CDR1 is MGHRA and CDR2 is YSYEKL in the germline V gene. This CDR3 has 19 residues. Trimming shortened V by 0 bases and J by 1 base, and 16 bases separated the two germline ends. CDR3 nucleotides: TGCGCCAGCAGCCAAGATTTTTCTCCAGGATTTTCTGGGGCCAACGTCCTGACTTTC. Its protein is CASSQDFSPGFSGANVLTF.

The chain combines TRBV4-3 with TRBJ2-5; D gene uncertain. The germline V gene has CDR1 LGHNA and CDR2 YSLEER. V lost 0 bases to trimming and J lost 4 bases, with 12 bases between them. There are 15 residues in the CDR3. The CDR3 region is CASSQDPLGRETQYF. CDR3 in DNA: TGCGCCAGCAGCCAAGATCCGCTAGGACGAGAGACCCAGTACTTC.

The CDR3 loop reads CSAGAGAGYEQYF. CDR3 nucleotides: TGCAGTGCTGGGGCAGGGGCCGGATACGAGCAGTACTTC. The rearrangement joins TRBV20-1 to TRBJ2-7, with D possibly matching TRBD1 (6 bases). Per germline, CDR1 DFQATT and CDR2 SNEGSKA (reference sequence). This CDR3 comprises 13 residues. V was trimmed by 5 bases and J by 4 bases, leaving 15 bases between them.

The V and J genes are TRBV6-6 and TRBJ1-2; possible D gene TRBD1, 5 bases. Germline-derived CDR1 and CDR2 are MNHNY and SVGAGI (reference sequence). This CDR3 is 14 amino acids long. Trimming pared 5 bases from V and 1 base from J, leaving 11 bases between. In DNA form, the CDR3 reads TGTGCCAGCAGTCCCGACAGAGTTAACTATGGCTACACCTTC. It yields the protein CASSPDRVNYGYTF.

In this sample, this clonotype turned up a few times. The V gene is TRBV28, the J gene TRBJ2-2, with 7 nucleotides matching TRBD1. V trimming: 10 bases; J trimming: 2 bases; junction bases outside the gene matches: 4. There are 13 residues in the CDR3. Germline assignment: CDR1 MDHEN and CDR2 SYDVKM. CDR3 in DNA: TGTGCCATAGGGGGCACCAACACCGGGGAGCTGTTTTTT. The encoded protein is CAIGGTNTGELFF.

V gene TRBV20-1 combines with J gene TRBJ1-5; D remains unclear. The ends were cut back, 0 bases at V and 0 bases at J, with 12 bases in the middle. CDR3 length: 16 amino acids. The germline gives CDR1 DFQATT, CDR2 SNEGSKA (reference sequence). The CDR3 sequence: CSARDFLSPSNQPQHF. The CDR3 region has the DNA TGCAGTGCTAGAGATTTTCTCTCCCCTAGCAATCAGCCCCAGCATTTT.

The gene calls are TRBV28 and TRBJ1-5; D unclear. Germline V gives CDR1 MDHEN, CDR2 SYDVKM. This CDR3 is 14 amino acids long. The V gene lost 9 bases and the J gene lost 0 bases, with 12 bases spanning the gap. The CDR3 loop reads CASRRLNSNQPQHF. The CDR3 coding sequence is TGTGCCAGTCGCAGACTTAATAGCAATCAGCCCCAGCATTTT.

The sample holds a few counts of this clonotype. The chain joins TRBV28 to TRBJ2-1, with a weak D call TRBD1 (6 bases). The V and J ends lost 2 bases and 8 bases respectively, with 22 bases between them. The germline V gene encodes CDR1 MDHEN and CDR2 SYDVKM. CDR3 size: 17 residues. The CDR3 here is CASSLPPSSTGRDEQFF. CDR3 nucleotides: TGTGCCAGCAGTTTACCCCCTTCATCTACAGGGCGGGATGAGCAGTTCTTC. Supplemented by reference TRBV28 and TRBJ2-1, the full variable domain reads DVKVTQSSRYLVKRTGEKVFLECVQDMDHENMFWYRQDPGLGLRLIYFSYDVKMKEKGDIPEGYSVSREKKERFSLILESASTNQTSMYLCASSLPPSSTGRDEQFFGPGTRLTVL.

This chain connects TRBV2 to TRBJ1-1, with 12 bases fitting TRBD1. J gave up 3 bases and V 6 bases, and 2 bases lay outside the gene matches. The CDR3 runs 14 residues. Per germline, CDR1 SNHLY and CDR2 FYNNEI. The CDR3 protein is CASRGQGAYTEAFF. The CDR3 coding sequence is TGTGCCAGCAGGGGACAGGGGGCGTACACTGAAGCTTTCTTT.

V gene TRBV2 combines with J gene TRBJ2-5, with a tentative D call TRBD2 (5 bases). This CDR3 contains 14 residues. The ends were cut back, 6 bases at V and 5 bases at J, with 16 bases in the middle. Germline CDR1 SNHLY, CDR2 FYNNEI. The CDR3 here is CASSEALVRETQYF. The CDR3 nucleotides read TGTGCCAGCAGCGAGGCACTAGTCAGGGAGACCCAGTACTTC.

This chain connects TRBV12-3 or TRBV12-4 to TRBJ2-3; D unresolved. This CDR3 is 16 amino acids long. V gave up 2 bases and J gave up 4 bases, with 16 bases separating them. The CDR3 DNA is TGTGCCAGCAGTTTAACCGCGGCGGTAGCAGCAGATACGCAGTATTTT. It specifies CASSLTAAVAADTQYF.